This T cell receptor beta chain comes out of a study of cytomegalovirus exposure and HLA in healthy donors. The study's findings and limits: Reports indicate that TCR beta sequences accurately predicted the HLA-A and HLA-B alleles of most subjects. Presence/absence results assume similar sequencing depth per donor, which may not hold. Analyzed later, association rates of TCRs varied across HLA loci, with DRB1 most and HLA-C fewest.

The study ran its PCR with 60 Vbeta and 13 Jbeta primers. Repertoires were generated with immunoSEQ multiplex PCR, while TCRdb's copy carries only in-frame clones and drops some. The repertoire has some 170,000 clones, 60% to 80% of them found once; the top ten carry roughly 6%. This clone was seen just once. The antigen remains unidentified. The CDR3 spans 11 residues. CDR1 MNHEY and CDR2 SVGAGI come from the germline V gene. The ends were cut back, 6 bases at V and 7 bases at J, with 10 bases in the middle. The receptor was derived from a man in his forties or fifties in good health and CMV-seropositive. Sequencing was carried out using PBMCs. J is TRBJ2-7 and V is TRBV6-5; the D is unclear. The CDR3 bases are TGTGCCAGCAGCCCGGGTCTTGAGCAGTACTTC. Amino acid sequence: CASSPGLEQYF.